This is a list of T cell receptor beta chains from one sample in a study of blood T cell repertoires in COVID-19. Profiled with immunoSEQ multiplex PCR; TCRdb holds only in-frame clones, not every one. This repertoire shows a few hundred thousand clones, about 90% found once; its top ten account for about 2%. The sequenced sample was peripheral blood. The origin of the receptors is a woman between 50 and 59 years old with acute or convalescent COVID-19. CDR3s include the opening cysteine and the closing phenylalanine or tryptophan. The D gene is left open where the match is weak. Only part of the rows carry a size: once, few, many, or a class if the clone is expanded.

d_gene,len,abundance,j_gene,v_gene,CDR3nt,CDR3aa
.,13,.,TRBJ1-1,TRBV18,TGTGCCAGCTCACCAGAGTGGAGCACTGAAGCTTTCTTT,CASSPEWSTEAFF
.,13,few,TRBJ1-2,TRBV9,TGTGCCAGCACCCCCGGGAGTAACTATGGCTACACCTTC,CASTPGSNYGYTF
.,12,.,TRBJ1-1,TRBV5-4,TGTGCCAGCAGCCAGAACAGGCGTGAAGCTTTCTTT,CASSQNRREAFF
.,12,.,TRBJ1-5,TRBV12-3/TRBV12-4,TGTGCCAGCAGCTCCCGGGGTCAGCCCCAGCATTTT,CASSSRGQPQHF
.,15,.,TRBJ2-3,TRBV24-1,TGTGCCACCAGTGATCCTTGGGGGGTGGCAGATACGCAGTATTTT,CATSDPWGVADTQYF
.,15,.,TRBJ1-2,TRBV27,TGTGCCAGCAGCCGCGGGAGTCAAGGGGACTATGGCTACACCTTC,CASSRGSQGDYGYTF
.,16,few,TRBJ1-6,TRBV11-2,TGTGCCAGCAGCCCCAAGGGGGGGGCTTATAATTCACCCCTCCACTTT,CASSPKGGAYNSPLHF
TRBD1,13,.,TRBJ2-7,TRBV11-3,TGTGCCAGCAGTCGGGACAGGGTATCACAGCAGTACTTC,CASSRDRVSQQYF
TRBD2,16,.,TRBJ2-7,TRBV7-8,TGTGCCAGCAGCTTAGGGACTAGCGGGAGCCTTGCCGAGCAGTACTTC,CASSLGTSGSLAEQYF
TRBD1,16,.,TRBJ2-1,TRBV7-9,TGTGCCAGCAGCTTGCCCGACAGGGGGGCCCACAATGAGCAGTTCTTC,CASSLPDRGAHNEQFF
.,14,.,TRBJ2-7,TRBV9,TGTGCCAGCAGCCCCGGACAGTACTCCTACGAGCAGTACTTC,CASSPGQYSYEQYF
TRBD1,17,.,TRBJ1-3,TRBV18,TGTGCCAGCTCACAAGGGACAGGGCTGAACTCTGGAAACACCATATATTTT,CASSQGTGLNSGNTIYF
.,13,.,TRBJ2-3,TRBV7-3,TGTGCCAGCAGCGAAACGGTGGCAGATACGCAGTATTTT,CASSETVADTQYF
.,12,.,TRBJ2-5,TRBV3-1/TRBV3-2,TGTGCCAGCAGCCAAAGTCGGGAGACCCAGTACTTC,CASSQSRETQYF
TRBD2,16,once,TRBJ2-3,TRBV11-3,TGTGCCAGCAGCTCGTCAGGAGCGGGAGTATCGTCTACGCAGTATTTT,CASSSSGAGVSSTQYF
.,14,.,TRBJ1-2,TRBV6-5,TGTGCCAGCAGTTGGACAGCTAGTAACTATGGCTACACCTTC,CASSWTASNYGYTF
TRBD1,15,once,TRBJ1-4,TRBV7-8,TGTGCCAGCAGCCCCTGGACAGGGCGGGATGAAAAACTGTTTTTT,CASSPWTGRDEKLFF
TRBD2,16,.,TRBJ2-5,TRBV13,TGTGCCAGCAGCTCGGGGACTAGCGGGAGACAGGAGACCCAGTACTTC,CASSSGTSGRQETQYF
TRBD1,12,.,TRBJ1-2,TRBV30,TGTGCCGGGCAACAGGGGGACTATGGCTACACCTTC,CAGQQGDYGYTF
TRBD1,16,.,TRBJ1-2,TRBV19,TGTGCCACCGAAGGGACAGGGCTGGGTTGGAACTATGGCTACACCTTC,CATEGTGLGWNYGYTF
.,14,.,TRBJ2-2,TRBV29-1,TGCAGCGTTGAAAGCGGTTCTTTCACCGGGGAGCTGTTTTTT,CSVESGSFTGELFF
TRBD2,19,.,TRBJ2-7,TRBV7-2,TGTGCCAGCAGCTTAAATGCTTCCCCCAGCGGGAGGGCCTCCTACGAGCAGTACTTC,CASSLNASPSGRASYEQYF
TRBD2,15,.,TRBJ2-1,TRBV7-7,TGTGCCAGCAGTTCCGGGACCGGGGAGGGGAATGAGCAGTTCTTC,CASSSGTGEGNEQFF
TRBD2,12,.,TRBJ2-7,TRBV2,TGTGCCAGCAGTGAAATGCGGGGGAAGCAGTACTTC,CASSEMRGKQYF
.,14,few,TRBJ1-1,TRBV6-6,TGTGCCAGCAGCCGTGGACAGCCGAACACTGAAGCTTTCTTT,CASSRGQPNTEAFF
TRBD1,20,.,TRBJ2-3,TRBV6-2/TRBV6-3,TGTGCCAGCAGTTACCCGGGACAGGGGGGGAGACTAGCGGTGTTCGATACGCAGTATTTT,CASSYPGQGGRLAVFDTQYF
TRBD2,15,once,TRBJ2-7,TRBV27,TGTGCCAGCCGCTTTACTAGCGGGTATTCCTACGAGCAGTACTTC,CASRFTSGYSYEQYF
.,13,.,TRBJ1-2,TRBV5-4,TGTGCCAGCAGCTGGGGGGGTACCTATGGCTACACCTTC,CASSWGGTYGYTF
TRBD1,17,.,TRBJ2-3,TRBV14,TGTGCCAGCAGCGATAAACAGGGGCTTCTAGGGGCAGATACGCAGTATTTT,CASSDKQGLLGADTQYF
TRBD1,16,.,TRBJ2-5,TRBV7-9,TGTGCCAGCAGCACCTCAGGGACAGGGTTGCAAGAGACCCAGTACTTC,CASSTSGTGLQETQYF
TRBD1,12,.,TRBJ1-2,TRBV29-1,TGCAGCGCCCCGAGACAGGGGTTTGGCTACACCTTC,CSAPRQGFGYTF
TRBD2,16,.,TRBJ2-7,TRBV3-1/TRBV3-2,TGTGCCAGCAGCCCCGGGGGGCGGGGGGGCCTCTACGAGCAGTACTTC,CASSPGGRGGLYEQYF
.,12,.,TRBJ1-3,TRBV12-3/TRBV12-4,TGTGCCAGCAGCCCCGGTGGAAACACCATATATTTT,CASSPGGNTIYF
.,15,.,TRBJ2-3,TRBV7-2,TGTGCCAGCAGCTCTGGGGGGTTTGGCACAGATACGCAGTATTTT,CASSSGGFGTDTQYF
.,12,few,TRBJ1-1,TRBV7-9,TGTGCCAGCAGCCCCCCGGGAGACGTAGCTTTCTTT,CASSPPGDVAFF
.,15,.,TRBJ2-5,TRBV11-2,TGTGCCAGCAGCTCCCCGGCGGGGTCTCGGGAGACCCAGTACTTC,CASSSPAGSRETQYF
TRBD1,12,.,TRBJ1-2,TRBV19,TGTGCCAGTAGCCTACAGGGGTATGGCTACACCTTC,CASSLQGYGYTF
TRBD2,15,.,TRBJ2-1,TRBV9,TGTGCCAGCAGCGCCCGACTAGCGGGAGGGATGAAGCAGTTCTTC,CASSARLAGGMKQFF
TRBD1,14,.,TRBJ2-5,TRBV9,TGTGCCAGCAGCCAGACGGGACAGGGTCAACCTTTATACTTC,CASSQTGQGQPLYF
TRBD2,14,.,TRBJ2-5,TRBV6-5,TGTGCCAGCAGTTTCACTAGCGCCCAAGAGACCCAGTACTTC,CASSFTSAQETQYF
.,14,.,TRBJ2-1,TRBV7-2,TGTGCCAGCAGCTTAGCCCAGGGCGGCAATGAGCAGTTCTTC,CASSLAQGGNEQFF
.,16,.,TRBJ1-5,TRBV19,TGTGCCAGTAGTGCCTCCAGGGTGCCGAGCAATCAGCCCCAGCATTTT,CASSASRVPSNQPQHF